These T cell receptor beta chains were read from a single sample in a study of shared clonotypes between healthy human individuals. The method was immunoSEQ multiplex PCR; TCRdb's version includes in-frame clones alone and lacks a portion of them. The table has about 1.5 million clones, over 95% seen once; the top ten hold roughly 1.1%. Sequencing was done on a sample of naive CD4+ T cells sorted from blood. These receptors originate from a man younger than 40 in good health. CDR3s include the opening cysteine and the closing phenylalanine or tryptophan. D genes are given only for firm matches. Some rows have no size entry. The others give once, few or many, or a class for an expanded clone.

j_call cdr3_length clone_size v_call d_call cdr3_aa cdr3_nt
TRBJ1-3 16 NA TRBV27 TRBD1 CASSPRDRASGNTIYF TGTGCCAGCAGTCCCCGGGACAGGGCTTCTGGAAACACCATATATTTT
TRBJ2-7 15 NA TRBV5-5 NA CASSWGGPSSYEQYF TGTGCCAGCAGCTGGGGCGGGCCCAGCTCCTACGAGCAGTACTTC
TRBJ1-2 13 NA TRBV7-9 TRBD1 CASSQTGTYGYTF TGTGCCAGCAGTCAGACAGGGACCTATGGCTACACCTTC
TRBJ2-7 18 NA TRBV2 TRBD1 CASRPPGQQFVFSYEQYF TGTGCCAGCAGACCACCGGGACAGCAGTTTGTTTTCTCCTACGAGCAGTACTTC
TRBJ2-2 16 NA TRBV5-1 TRBD1 CASSAPGTGNTGELFF TGCGCCAGCAGCGCCCCCGGGACAGGGAACACCGGGGAGCTGTTTTTT
TRBJ2-1 12 NA TRBV9 NA CASNLDGNEQFF TGTGCCAGCAATCTGGACGGTAACGAGCAGTTCTTC
TRBJ2-7 14 NA TRBV6-1 TRBD1 CASSDGTGDYEQYF TGTGCCAGCAGTGATGGGACAGGGGACTACGAGCAGTACTTC
TRBJ2-1 17 NA TRBV1 NA CTSSHPGAMSSYNEQFF TGCACCAGCAGCCATCCCGGGGCGATGAGCTCCTACAATGAGCAGTTCTTC
TRBJ2-1 15 NA TRBV28 TRBD1 CASSKRQGSYNEQFF TGTGCCAGCAGCAAAAGACAGGGATCCTACAATGAGCAGTTCTTC
TRBJ2-1 12 NA TRBV6-1 NA CASSPTRNEQFF TGTGCCAGCAGCCCCACTCGGAATGAGCAGTTCTTC
TRBJ2-2 14 NA TRBV5-4 NA CASSLPGAGGELFF TGTGCCAGCAGCTTGCCAGGAGCTGGCGGGGAGCTGTTTTTT
TRBJ2-7 11 NA TRBV5-5 NA CASSFTYEQYF TGTGCCAGCAGCTTCACCTACGAGCAGTACTTC
TRBJ2-1 15 NA TRBV7-9 TRBD2 CASSTLADLYNEQFF TGTGCCAGCAGCACGCTAGCGGACCTTTACAATGAGCAGTTCTTC
TRBJ2-2 15 NA TRBV29-1 TRBD2 CSVTSSGTGTGELFF TGCAGCGTTACATCTAGCGGGACGGGCACCGGGGAGCTGTTTTTT
TRBJ2-6 15 NA TRBV9 NA CASSVAGSGANVLTF TGTGCCAGCAGCGTAGCGGGGTCCGGGGCCAACGTCCTGACTTTC
TRBJ2-4 18 NA TRBV6-1 TRBD2 CASSAWTSGTSVGNIQYF TGTGCCAGCAGTGCCTGGACTAGCGGGACCTCGGTGGGAAACATTCAGTACTTC
TRBJ1-5 16 NA TRBV28 NA CASSLGGAGRNQPQHF TGTGCCAGCAGTTTGGGGGGGGCAGGACGCAATCAGCCCCAGCATTTT
TRBJ2-3 17 NA TRBV7-2 TRBD2 CASSLQLSGRAGDTQYF TGTGCCAGCAGCTTACAGCTAAGCGGGAGGGCCGGGGATACGCAGTATTTT
TRBJ1-2 15 once TRBV6-6 NA CASSYSLNGNYGYTF TGTGCCAGCAGTTACTCTCTGAATGGAAACTATGGCTACACCTTC
TRBJ2-3 17 once TRBV7-2 TRBD2 CASSLAPAGGYTDTQYF TGTGCCAGCAGCTTAGCTCCAGCGGGAGGGTACACAGATACGCAGTATTTT
TRBJ2-5 16 NA TRBV29-1 TRBD2 CSVQTGTSGGQETQYF TGCAGCGTTCAGACCGGGACTAGCGGGGGACAAGAGACCCAGTACTTC
TRBJ1-2 13 NA TRBV28 NA CASRIDRRYGYTF TGTGCCAGCAGGATAGACAGGAGGTATGGCTACACCTTC
TRBJ2-1 13 once TRBV6-6 TRBD2 CASRLAVNNEQFF TGTGCCAGCAGGCTAGCGGTGAACAATGAGCAGTTCTTC
TRBJ2-1 11 NA TRBV11-2 NA CASSSVGPQFF TGTGCCAGCAGTTCGGTGGGTCCCCAGTTCTTC
TRBJ2-3 18 once TRBV9 NA CASSVTPGHDFSTDTQYF TGTGCCAGCAGCGTAACCCCGGGACACGACTTTAGCACAGATACGCAGTATTTT
TRBJ2-5 13 NA TRBV14 TRBD1 CASSQRGRETQYF TGTGCCAGCAGCCAAAGGGGGCGGGAGACCCAGTACTTC
TRBJ2-7 15 NA TRBV11-2 NA CASSSPGTVTLEQYF TGTGCCAGCAGCTCTCCCGGGACGGTCACCCTAGAGCAGTACTTC
TRBJ2-6 17 NA TRBV15 NA CATSRGGRISGANVLTF TGTGCCACCAGCAGAGGTGGTCGTATCTCTGGGGCCAACGTCCTGACTTTC
TRBJ2-7 14 NA TRBV21-1 NA CASSPRDSKNEQYF TGTGCCAGCAGCCCCAGGGACAGTAAGAACGAGCAGTACTTC
TRBJ2-1 16 NA TRBV5-5 NA CASSLRSLASYNEQFF TGTGCCAGCAGCCTCCGGTCCCTAGCAAGCTACAATGAGCAGTTCTTC
TRBJ2-6 17 NA TRBV15 TRBD2 CATSRGPSGSGANVLTF TGTGCCACCAGCAGAGGTCCTAGCGGGAGTGGGGCCAACGTCCTGACTTTC
TRBJ2-2 12 NA TRBV29-1 NA CSVGGRTGELFF TGCAGCGTTGGGGGTAGAACCGGGGAGCTGTTTTTT
TRBJ2-7 15 NA TRBV5-8 TRBD1 CASSLVTGGFDEQYF TGTGCCAGCAGCTTGGTGACAGGGGGCTTCGACGAGCAGTACTTC
TRBJ2-1 15 NA TRBV2 NA CASRRQGGLSDEQFF TGTGCCAGCAGAAGACAGGGAGGCCTGTCCGATGAGCAGTTCTTC
TRBJ2-5 13 NA TRBV7-2 NA CASSPQEPETQYF TGTGCCAGCAGCCCGCAGGAGCCCGAGACCCAGTACTTC
TRBJ2-5 15 NA TRBV7-2 NA CASSPWGGGRETQYF TGTGCCAGCAGCCCATGGGGGGGCGGGCGAGAGACCCAGTACTTC
TRBJ1-2 13 NA TRBV9 NA CASSLTPLDGYTF TGTGCCAGCAGCCTTACTCCCTTAGATGGCTACACCTTC
TRBJ2-4 14 NA TRBV5-6 NA CASSFGGTKNIQYF TGTGCCAGCAGCTTCGGAGGGACCAAAAACATTCAGTACTTC
TRBJ1-2 13 NA TRBV7-8 NA CASSSLGNYGYTF TGTGCCAGCAGCTCCCTGGGGAACTATGGCTACACCTTC
TRBJ1-5 15 NA TRBV19 NA CASSIGRRTNQPQHF TGTGCCAGTAGTATCGGCCGGAGGACCAATCAGCCCCAGCATTTT
TRBJ1-1 15 NA TRBV28 TRBD1 CASSQQGLAFTEAFF TGTGCCAGCAGCCAACAGGGGTTGGCGTTCACTGAAGCTTTCTTT
TRBJ2-2 16 NA TRBV5-1 NA CASSLRASLGTGELFF TGCGCCAGCAGCTTGAGGGCTTCCTTGGGGACCGGGGAGCTGTTTTTT